These 31 T cell receptor beta chains share one sample of origin, sequenced in a study of T cells in localized non-small cell lung cancer (dated by TCRdb to the early 2020s). Receptor amplification or capture employed the immunoSEQ multiplex PCR assay. TCRdb limited this immuneACCESS table to in-frame rearrangements with V and J called. A share of clones is missing; checked studies link under half to unresolved V genes, and the rest is unexplained. The sample includes around 83,000 clones, with around 81% observed a single time. 15% to 20% of the sample goes to the ten largest clones. The sample was PBMCs, taken before any cancer treatment. These receptors all come from a man aged 40-75 years with stage II squamous cell lung carcinoma.

The rearrangement joins TRBV6-1 to TRBJ1-2, with TRBD1 matching 10 bases. Unmatched junction bases numbered 8, after V lost 6 bases and J lost 7 bases. CDR1 is MNHNS and CDR2 is SASEGT in the germline V gene. The CDR3 has 14 residues. The CDR3 coding sequence is TGTGCCAGCAGCCGAGGACAGGGGGGGTCTGGCTACACCTTC. Translated: CASSRGQGGSGYTF.

This clone occurred a few times. The chain is built from TRBV19 and TRBJ1-5; 8 bases fit TRBD1. The CDR3 runs 18 residues. V dropped 4 bases and J dropped 4; count of bases not matched to a gene: 15. Looked up from germline, CDR1 is LNHDA and CDR2 is SQIVND (reference sequence). The CDR3 nucleotides are TGTGCCAGTAGTACCCTAGGCCCCCGGACAGGGAAGAATCAGCCCCAGCATTTT. It specifies CASSTLGPRTGKNQPQHF.

The chain has TRBV7-3 and TRBJ2-6; no firm D call. CDR3 length equals 14 residues. From germline, CDR1 is SGHTA and CDR2 FQGTGA. Trimming pared 3 bases from V and 0 bases from J, leaving 3 bases between. CDR3 loop: CASSFTSGANVLTF. CDR3 DNA: TGTGCCAGCAGCTTTACCTCTGGGGCCAACGTCCTGACTTTC.

The chain employs TRBV5-6 and TRBJ1-5; weak D call: TRBD1 (6 bases). CDR3 length: 12 amino acids. Germline assignment: CDR1 SGHDT and CDR2 YYEEEE. The ends were cut back, 2 bases at V and 7 bases at J, with 7 bases in the middle. The CDR3: CASSLQGQPQHF. CDR3 DNA sequence: TGTGCCAGCAGCTTACAGGGACAGCCCCAGCATTTT.

The J gene is TRBJ2-5, the V gene TRBV7-9; D gene unclear. Germline V gene lookup returns CDR1 SEHNR and CDR2 FQNEAQ (reference sequence). This CDR3 has 13 residues. V was pared by 2 bases and J by 5 bases, with 9 bases between. The CDR3 DNA sequence: TGTGCCAGCAGCTTACCAAGGCTGGAGACCCAGTACTTC. Translation gives CASSLPRLETQYF.

This clone has just a few counts. V and J are TRBV7-3 and TRBJ2-7; a weak D match, TRBD1 (7 bases). The V gene lost 6 bases and the J gene lost 1 base, with 16 bases spanning the gap. The germline CDR1 and CDR2 sequences are SGHTA and FQGTGA. There are 15 residues in the CDR3. This CDR3 is CASSPGGPQSYEQYF. DNA of the CDR3: TGTGCCAGCAGTCCAGGGGGGCCCCAGTCCTACGAGCAGTACTTC.

The table lists this clone with a few counts. The chain employs TRBV6-4 and TRBJ1-6; D gene unclear. Germline V gene sequence: CDR1 MRHNA, CDR2 SNTAGT. The CDR3 runs 13 residues. V lost 7 bases and J lost 10, with 14 bases in between. CDR3 residues: CASTVTVRSPLHF. DNA for the CDR3: TGTGCCAGCACTGTGACCGTCCGCTCACCCCTCCACTTT.

The chain is built from TRBV5-6 and TRBJ1-1; D not certain. Trimming took 4 bases from V and 7 from J, leaving 14 bases between them. Germline V gene lookup returns CDR1 SGHDT and CDR2 YYEEEE. The CDR3 totals 13 residues. The CDR3 reads CASSVLPTGEAFF. The CDR3 region has the DNA TGTGCCAGCAGCGTCCTCCCTACGGGTGAAGCTTTCTTT.

The CDR3 here is CASSTRRLAGGNEQFF. As DNA, the CDR3 is TGTGCCAGCAGCACCCGACGGCTAGCGGGGGGCAATGAGCAGTTCTTC. The chain is built from TRBV21-1 and TRBJ2-1; TRBD2, the D gene given by the table, was not confirmed from the DNA. TRBV21-1 is reported as a pseudogene. The CDR3 has 16 residues.

This sequence joins TRBV6-4 and TRBJ1-6; no firm D call. V was cut by 0 bases and J by 8 bases, with 2 bases left in between. The length of the CDR3 is 12 residues. Germline V gene data show CDR1 as MRHNA and CDR2 as SNTAGT. The DNA for the CDR3 is TGTGCCAGCAGTGACTCGGATTCACCCCTCCACTTT. Amino acids: CASSDSDSPLHF.

This chain connects TRBV7-3 to TRBJ2-5; 12 nucleotides agree with TRBD2. Germline trimming cut 1 base from V and 2 bases from J; bases unmatched to any gene: 2. The CDR3 is 16 residues long. Germline values: CDR1 SGHTA, CDR2 FQGTGA. The CDR3 loop reads CASSLIGLAGQETQYF. The CDR3 DNA follows: TGTGCCAGCAGCTTAATCGGACTAGCGGGGCAAGAGACCCAGTACTTC.

V usage is TRBV5-1 and J usage is TRBJ2-6; 8 bases fit TRBD1. This CDR3 has 15 residues. Per the germline V gene, CDR1 is SGHRS and CDR2 is YFSETQ. J lost 2 bases, V lost 3 bases, and 1 base had no gene match. CDR3 DNA: TGCGCCAGCAGCTCAGGGGGCCCTGGGGCCAACGTCCTGACTTTC. Translated: CASSSGGPGANVLTF.

The chain recombines TRBV28 with TRBJ2-1, with D tentatively TRBD1 (5 bases). The CDR3 has 13 amino acids. V was shortened by 2 bases and J by 7 bases, with 9 bases between the two germline ends. The germline V gene has CDR1 MDHEN and CDR2 SYDVKM. CDR3 residues: CASSLAGWNEQFF. The CDR3 region has the DNA TGTGCCAGCAGTTTAGCAGGGTGGAATGAGCAGTTCTTC.

Only one count was recorded for this clone. This chain links TRBV7-2 with TRBJ1-5, with TRBD1 identical over 9 bases. The CDR3 is 14 residues long. Germline V gene lookup returns CDR1 SGHTA and CDR2 FQGNSA. The V gene end was trimmed by 3 bases and the J gene end by 8 bases; junction bases not matched to a gene: 5. CDR3 nucleotides: TGTGCCAGCAGCTTGGGACAGGGTCTGGAGCCCCAGCATTTT. This gives the protein CASSLGQGLEPQHF. The entire variable domain, with the rest obtained from reference TRBV7-2 and TRBJ1-5, is as follows: GAGVSQSPSNKVTEKGKDVELRCDPISGHTALYWYRQSLGQGLEFLIYFQGNSAPDKSGLPSDRFSAERTGGSVSTLTIQRTQQEDSAVYLCASSLGQGLEPQHFGDGTRLSIL.

The V gene is TRBV5-4, the J gene TRBJ1-2, with D maybe TRBD1 (5 bases). Trimming shortened V by 3 bases and J by 8 bases, and 23 bases separated the two germline ends. This CDR3 comprises 16 residues. The V gene's germline CDR1 is SGHNT and CDR2 YYREEE (reference sequence). In DNA, the CDR3 is TGTGCCAGCAGCTCACAAATGGATGGGGGGGTCAGAGGCTACACCTTC. Residues: CASSSQMDGGVRGYTF.

V usage is TRBV19 and J usage is TRBJ2-7, with a weak D call TRBD1 (6 bases). This CDR3 spans 14 amino acids. Trimming left V 5 bases short and J 3 bases short, with 14 bases between. CDR1 and CDR2 (germline): LNHDA, SQIVND (reference sequence). CDR3 DNA sequence: TGTGCCAGTAGTCCCAGGGGTAGGGGCTACGAGCAGTACTTC. The encoded protein is CASSPRGRGYEQYF.

This clone was counted between two and nine times. This chain joins TRBV6-1 and TRBJ2-7; 10 positions match TRBD2. The CDR3 runs to 15 residues. The V gene's germline CDR1 is MNHNS and CDR2 SASEGT. V dropped 1 base and J dropped 4; count of bases not matched to a gene: 4. The CDR3 loop reads CASSEGTSGVYEQYF. For the CDR3, the DNA is TGTGCCAGCAGTGAAGGAACTAGCGGGGTGTACGAGCAGTACTTC.

This clone occurred a few times. An end of the junction differs from the germline gene, which may be a read error. The rearrangement uses TRBV7-7 and TRBJ2-2, with a possible D match to TRBD1 (6 bases). CDR3 size: 16 residues. The germline V gene encodes CDR1 SSHAT and CDR2 FNYEAQ (reference sequence). Written as DNA, the CDR3 is TGTGCTAGCAGCTTAGGACGGACAGTGAACACCGGGGAGCTGTTTTTT. Translated, it gives CASSLGRTVNTGELFF.

The chain employs TRBV10-3 and TRBJ1-4; D is unresolved. Looked up from germline, CDR1 is ENHRY and CDR2 is SYGVKD. This CDR3 is built from 12 residues. V was shortened by 2 bases and J by 7 bases, with 5 bases between the two germline ends. CDR3 loop: CAISEDGEKLFF. As DNA, the CDR3 is TGTGCCATCAGTGAGGACGGTGAAAAACTGTTTTTT.

This sequence joins TRBV7-8 and TRBJ2-5; 10 bases line up with TRBD2. V gave up 3 bases and J gave up 5 bases; unmatched junction bases: 6. Germline assignment: CDR1 SGHVS and CDR2 FQNEAQ. The CDR3 extends over 15 amino acids. CDR3 in amino acids: CASSFQRGGVETQYF. The CDR3 nucleotides are TGTGCCAGCAGCTTCCAGCGGGGGGGCGTCGAGACCCAGTACTTC.

In this sample, this clone turned up a few times. This sample includes further DNA sequences coding for the same CDR3. The chain is built from TRBV2 and TRBJ1-5, with D possibly TRBD1 on 5 matching bases. The CDR3 is 14 residues long. Germline assignment: CDR1 SNHLY and CDR2 FYNNEI. V lost 6 bases and J 1 base, leaving 10 bases between the germline ends. The CDR3 sequence: CASSGHTSNQPQHF. The CDR3 DNA reads as TGTGCCAGCAGCGGACACACCAGCAATCAGCCCCAGCATTTT.

This clone has more than one count but fewer than ten. V is TRBV7-9 and J is TRBJ2-3; D is uncertain. The germline V gene encodes CDR1 SEHNR and CDR2 FQNEAQ (reference sequence). The V end lost 6 bases, the J end lost 0 bases, and 10 bases lay between the germline ends. This CDR3 comprises 14 residues. This CDR3 is CASRRQTSTDTQYF. CDR3 nucleotide sequence: TGTGCCAGCAGGAGACAAACTAGCACAGATACGCAGTATTTT.

This rearrangement joins TRBV9 to TRBJ2-6; D uncertain. Germline lookup yields CDR1 SGDLS and CDR2 YYNGEE. The CDR3 sequence is 14 residues long. The V and J ends lost 4 bases and 0 bases respectively, with 5 bases between them. The CDR3 region is CASSTTSGANVLTF. The CDR3 nucleotides are TGTGCCAGCAGCACCACCTCTGGGGCCAACGTCCTGACTTTC.

In this sample, this clone turned up a few times. At one boundary the junction diverges from the germline segment, which might be a read error. V and J are TRBV2 and TRBJ1-6; 9 positions match TRBD1. The CDR3 is 11 residues long. In germline, CDR1 is SNHLY, CDR2 FYNNEI. The CDR3 loop is CASSEGDRAFF. In nucleotides, the CDR3 is TGTGCCAGCAGTGAGGGGGACAGGGCTTTTTTT.

This sequence joins TRBV13 and TRBJ2-3; D gene uncertain. Per germline, CDR1 PRHDT and CDR2 FYEKMQ (reference sequence). Trimming took 3 bases from V and 7 from J, leaving 14 bases between them. The CDR3 consists of 14 residues. CDR3 DNA: TGTGCCAGCAGCTTGGAATTAGCAGGACATACGCAGTATTTT. Residues: CASSLELAGHTQYF.

CDR3 loop: CASSKGRSNQPQHF. Written as DNA, the CDR3 is TGCGCCAGCAGTAAGGGACGGAGCAATCAGCCCCAGCATTTT. The chain is built from TRBV10-2 and TRBJ1-5, with a possible D match to TRBD1 (5 bases). The CDR3 is 14 amino acids. Germline-derived CDR1 and CDR2 are WSHSY and SAAADI. V shed 5 bases and J shed 1 base, with 9 bases lying between them.

About this clone itself: One end of the junction does not line up with germline, which may come from a read error. The V call is TRBV28, the J call TRBJ1-1; TRBD1 agrees at 9 bases. The CDR3 sequence is 14 residues long. The V gene's germline CDR1 is MDHEN and CDR2 SYDVKM. For the CDR3, the DNA is TGTGCCAGCATTTTACAGGGGGCGAGCACTGAAGCTTTCTTT. Residues: CASILQGASTEAFF.

The genes are TRBV9 and TRBJ2-2; D is possibly TRBD1 (6 bases). The V and J ends lost 1 base and 1 base respectively, with 8 bases between them. Germline CDR1 SGDLS, CDR2 YYNGEE. The CDR3 has 15 residues. The CDR3 nucleotides read TGTGCCAGCAGCGTAACGGACAGGAACACCGGGGAGCTGTTTTTT. This sequence encodes CASSVTDRNTGELFF.

This chain joins TRBV5-4 and TRBJ1-6; D unclear. Germline CDR1 reads SGHNT; CDR2 reads YYREEE (reference sequence). The CDR3 is 14 residues long. Trimming shortened V by 4 bases and J by 10 bases, and 15 bases separated the two germline ends. CDR3 DNA sequence: TGTGCCAGCAGCCCCGGATGGGGAAACTCACCCCTCCACTTT. It yields the protein CASSPGWGNSPLHF.

The chain recombines TRBV6-6 with TRBJ2-7; possible D gene TRBD2, 7 bases. The V gene's germline CDR1 is MNHNY and CDR2 SVGAGI (reference sequence). V was shortened by 4 bases and J by 3 bases, with 16 bases between the two germline ends. The CDR3 loop spans 15 amino acids. CDR3 region: CASSWTRGGIYEQYF. The CDR3 nucleotides read TGTGCCAGCAGTTGGACTAGGGGGGGGATCTACGAGCAGTACTTC.

This clone has more than one count but fewer than ten. This chain joins TRBV23-1 and TRBJ1-5; no clear D gene. TRBV23-1 is reported as an ORF; its role is uncertain. V lost 0 bases and J lost 7, with 4 bases in between. The CDR3 has 12 residues. The CDR3 protein is CASSQSQQPQHF. In DNA form, the CDR3 reads TGCGCCAGCAGTCAATCGCAACAGCCCCAGCATTTT.